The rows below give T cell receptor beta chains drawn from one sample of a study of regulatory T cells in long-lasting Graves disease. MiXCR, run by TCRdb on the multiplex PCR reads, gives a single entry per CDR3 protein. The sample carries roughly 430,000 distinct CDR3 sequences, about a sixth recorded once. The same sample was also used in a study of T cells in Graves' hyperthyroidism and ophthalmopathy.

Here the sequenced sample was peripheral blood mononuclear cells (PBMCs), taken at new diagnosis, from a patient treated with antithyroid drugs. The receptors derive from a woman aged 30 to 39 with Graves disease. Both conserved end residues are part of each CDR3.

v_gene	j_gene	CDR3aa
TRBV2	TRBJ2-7	CASAGEFTPYEQYF
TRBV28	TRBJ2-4	CASSLRGAKNIQYF
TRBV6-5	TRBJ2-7	CASSYLRPGQGPYEQYF
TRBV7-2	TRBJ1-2	CASSLAARGNYGYTF
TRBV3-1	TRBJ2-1	CASKGGERLGINEQFF
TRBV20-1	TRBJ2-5	CSARGGIQETQYF
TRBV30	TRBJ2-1	CASDGRSYNEQFF
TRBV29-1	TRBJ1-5	CSVLITGSREPQHF
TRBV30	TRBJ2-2	CASIHTGELFF
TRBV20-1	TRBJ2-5	CSARRAGGPQETQYF
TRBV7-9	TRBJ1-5	CASSSPGSNQPQHF
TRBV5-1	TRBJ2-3	CASSLASGGRSTDTQYF
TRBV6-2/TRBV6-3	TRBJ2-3	CASSYSPGLAGGTDTQYF
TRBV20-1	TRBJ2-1	CSVNSGRRPNEQFF
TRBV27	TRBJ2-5	CASSPVAGGETQYF
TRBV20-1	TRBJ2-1	CSGRGSSYNAQFF
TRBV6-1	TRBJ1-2	CASSELSGGGTGMPYGYTF
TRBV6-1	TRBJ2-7	CASSFEAGGFPYEQYF
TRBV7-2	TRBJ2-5	CASSLGRGLAVRETQYF
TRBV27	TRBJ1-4	CASSLQGWSEKLFF
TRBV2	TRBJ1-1	CASSKANPSRADMNTEAFF
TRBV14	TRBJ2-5	CAISPRGLAGVETQYF
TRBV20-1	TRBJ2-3	CSARGWGDTDTQYF
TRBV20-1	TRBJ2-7	CSATRVTYEQYF
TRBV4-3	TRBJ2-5	CASSQERRPQETQYF
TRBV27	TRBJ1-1	CASSLRPSQSTEAFF
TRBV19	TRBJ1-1	CASSILNTEAFF
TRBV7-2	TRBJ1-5	CASSSKRSVDGSNQPQHF
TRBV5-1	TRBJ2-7	CASSQDYLWEQYF